These 18 T cell receptor beta chains originate from one sample sequenced in a study of graft-versus-host responses after intestinal transplantation. Their recognized antigens are unknown. Libraries were prepared by immunoSEQ multiplex PCR; TCRdb keeps only in-frame clonotypes and omits some of them. Here the sample spans tens of thousands of clones, about nine tenths being singletons. This sample comprised unstimulated CD8+ T cells sorted from spleen or lymph node cells, obtained before transplant. The receptors were gathered from a human donor who was the organ donor for an intestinal transplant.

This chain links TRBV30 with TRBJ2-1; 7 bases are a match to TRBD2. CDR3 size: 13 residues. The V segment lost 1 base and the J segment 8 bases; nucleotides outside the gene matches: 5. Germline CDR1 reads GTSNPN; CDR2 reads SVGIG (reference sequence). CDR3 nucleotides: TGTGCCTGGAGTGACAAGACTAGCTATGAGCAGTTCTTC. It encodes CAWSDKTSYEQFF.

V is TRBV23-1 and J is TRBJ1-4; D is unresolved. TRBV23-1 falls under the ORF class, with uncertain function. The CDR3 is 15 residues long. Deletions cut 4 bases from V and 0 bases from J, with 9 bases between. This CDR3 reads CASSPRHATNEKLFF. In DNA form, the CDR3 reads TGCGCCAGCAGTCCCCGACACGCAACTAATGAAAAACTGTTTTTT.

The rearrangement joins TRBV29-1 to TRBJ2-7; D is perhaps TRBD1 (5 bases). Trimming stripped 4 bases from V and 2 bases from J, with 12 bases between. The CDR3 is 13 residues long. Germline V CDR1 and CDR2: SQVTM, ANQGSEA. CDR3 region: CSVAPGRTYEQYF. DNA for the CDR3: TGCAGCGTTGCGCCAGGGCGGACCTACGAGCAGTACTTC.

The V gene is TRBV5-4, the J gene TRBJ1-2; 8 positions agree with TRBD1. Germline values: CDR1 SGHNT, CDR2 YYREEE (reference sequence). The ends lost 0 bases at V and 6 bases at J; junction bases unmatched: 4. The CDR3 runs 14 residues. The CDR3 sequence is CASSLGPGGDGYTF. The CDR3 coding sequence is TGTGCCAGCAGCTTGGGTCCAGGGGGCGATGGCTACACCTTC.

J is TRBJ1-3 and V is TRBV4-1, with 8 bases identical to TRBD1. V trimming: 0 bases; J trimming: 2 bases; junction bases outside the gene matches: 6. This CDR3 is 17 amino acids long. The germline V gene encodes CDR1 MGHRA and CDR2 YSYEKL. CDR3 residues: CASSQEGTGAAGNTIYF. The CDR3 DNA follows: TGCGCCAGCAGCCAAGAGGGGACAGGAGCTGCTGGAAACACCATATATTTT.

A word on this clone: This sample includes further DNA sequences coding for the same CDR3. CDR3: CASSELSGGAYEQYF. The CDR3 DNA follows: TGTGCCAGCAGTGAATTGAGCGGGGGGGCCTACGAGCAGTACTTC. The chain links TRBV6-1 to TRBJ2-7; 10 bases are shared with TRBD2. Trimming took 2 bases from V and 2 from J; bases not matched to a gene: 3. This CDR3 has 15 residues. The germline CDR1 and CDR2 sequences are MNHNS and SASEGT.

This clone showed up just a few times. The chain combines TRBV7-2 with TRBJ1-2; possibly TRBD1 for D (6 bases). The CDR3 is made up of 16 amino acids. Per the germline V gene, CDR1 is SGHTA and CDR2 is FQGNSA. Deletions cut 1 base from V and 3 bases from J, with 15 bases between. The chain's CDR3 is CASSLDGGADYYGYTF. As DNA, the CDR3 is TGTGCCAGCAGCTTAGATGGGGGGGCCGACTACTATGGCTACACCTTC.

The chain joins TRBV4-1 to TRBJ1-5; D is perhaps TRBD1 (5 bases). The CDR3 length is 17 residues. With 4 bases removed from V and 7 bases from J, the gap between germline ends came to 23 bases. Germline CDR1 reads MGHRA; CDR2 reads YSYEKL. CDR3 sequence: CASSPIGAGSGKQPQHF. The CDR3 DNA is TGCGCCAGCAGCCCAATTGGGGCAGGTAGCGGTAAACAGCCCCAGCATTTT.

This chain connects TRBV5-8 to TRBJ1-2; 8 bases map to TRBD1. The V gene's germline CDR1 is SGHTS and CDR2 YDEGEE. The CDR3 is 19 amino acids. V gave up 0 bases and J gave up 4 bases; unmatched junction bases: 17. This CDR3 reads CASSLVGRGRLRGLYGYTF. CDR3 sequence (DNA): TGTGCCAGCAGCTTGGTCGGCAGGGGGCGCCTAAGAGGACTCTATGGCTACACCTTC.

V and J are TRBV10-3 and TRBJ2-7; TRBD2 agrees at 13 bases. Germline CDR1 is ENHRY and CDR2 is SYGVKD. This CDR3 comprises 14 residues. J was trimmed by 7 bases and V by 8 bases; bases with no gene match: 8. CDR3 region: CAIGGTSGTGEQYF. CDR3 nucleotides: TGTGCCATCGGGGGGACTAGCGGGACGGGGGAGCAGTACTTC.

The chain combines TRBV7-7 with TRBJ2-1; D assignment may be TRBD1 or TRBD2 (5 bases each). The CDR3 is 15 amino acids. V lost 5 bases to trimming and J lost 5 bases, with 16 bases between them. Germline lookup yields CDR1 SSHAT and CDR2 FNYEAQ (reference sequence). The CDR3 reads CASSPEGTHNNEQFF. The CDR3 region has the DNA TGTGCCAGCAGCCCCGAGGGGACCCATAACAATGAGCAGTTCTTC. Variable domain in full (rest from reference TRBV7-7 and TRBJ2-1): GAGVSQSPRYKVTKRGQDVTLRCDPISSHATLYWYQQALGQGPEFLTYFNYEAQPDKSGLPSDRFSAERPEGSISTLTIQRTEQRDSAMYRCASSPEGTHNNEQFFGPGTRLTVL.

The V and J genes are TRBV6-1 and TRBJ2-1, with TRBD2 identical over 14 bases. Germline values: CDR1 MNHNS, CDR2 SASEGT. Unmatched junction bases numbered 7, after V lost 3 bases and J lost 15 bases. The CDR3 is 14 residues long. Written as DNA, the CDR3 is TGTGCCAGCAGTGAGGGACTAGCGGGGGATGCATCGTTCTTC. This codes for CASSEGLAGDASFF.

The genes are TRBV27 and TRBJ2-3; 7 bases map to TRBD1. Germline CDR1 and CDR2: MNHEY and SMNVEV (reference sequence). This CDR3 has 15 residues. V lost 5 bases to trimming and J lost 2 bases; unmatched junction nucleotides: 7. The CDR3 DNA sequence: TGTGCCAGCAGTCCCCTGACAGGGAACACAGATACGCAGTATTTT. Residues: CASSPLTGNTDTQYF.

The gene calls are TRBV28 and TRBJ1-2; 9 bases map to TRBD1. With V trimmed by 5 bases and J by 2 bases, 6 bases remained unmatched. This CDR3 is built from 15 residues. CDR1 and CDR2 (germline): MDHEN, SYDVKM. In DNA, the CDR3 is TGTGCCAGCAGTCCACGGACAGGGGCAAACTATGGCTACACCTTC. Encoded protein: CASSPRTGANYGYTF.

The chain carries TRBV6-6 and TRBJ2-2; unclear D gene. V was clipped by 2 bases and J by 7 bases, with 11 bases between them. The V gene's germline CDR1 is MNHNY and CDR2 SVGAGI (reference sequence). This CDR3 comprises 14 residues. CDR3 in DNA: TGTGCCAGCAGTTACCTGCCAAGAGGCGGGGAGCTGTTTTTT. Amino acid sequence: CASSYLPRGGELFF.

The chain is built from TRBV5-1 and TRBJ1-2; possible D gene TRBD1, 6 bases. CDR1 and CDR2 from the germline V gene are SGHRS and YFSETQ. V was pared by 6 bases and J by 0 bases, with 15 bases between. There are 15 residues in the CDR3. The CDR3 coding sequence is TGCGCCAGCAACGGGGCAGGGACACCTAACTATGGCTACACCTTC. Protein: CASNGAGTPNYGYTF. The full variable domain, rest sourced from reference TRBV5-1 and TRBJ1-2, is KAGVTQTPRYLIKTRGQQVTLSCSPISGHRSVSWYQQTPGQGLQFLFEYFSETQRNKGNFPGRFSGRQFSNSRSEMNVSTLELGDSALYLCASNGAGTPNYGYTFGSGTRLTVV.

The J gene is TRBJ1-5, the V gene TRBV30; tentative D call: TRBD1 (5 bases). Looked up from germline, CDR1 is GTSNPN and CDR2 is SVGIG (reference sequence). V was pared by 5 bases and J by 3 bases, with 8 bases between. The CDR3 covers 12 residues. The CDR3 sequence is CAWDSFNQPQHF. In DNA, the CDR3 is TGTGCCTGGGACAGCTTCAATCAGCCCCAGCATTTT.

This chain connects TRBV21-1 to TRBJ1-1. TRBV21-1 is a known pseudogene. This CDR3 is 14 amino acids long. Here the CDR3 reads CASSKGPLRAEAFF. Written as DNA, the CDR3 is TGTGCCAGCAGCAAAGGTCCGCTGAGGGCTGAAGCTTTCTTT.